This T cell receptor (beta chain) appears in the sequencing data of a study of blood T cell repertoires in COVID-19. Across the whole study: Both acute and convalescent COVID-19 samples were obtained from the United States, Italy and Spain.

In the source study's methods: Estimation of nucleated cell counts was performed using reference gene primer amplification. Repertoires were generated with immunoSEQ multiplex PCR, while TCRdb's copy carries only in-frame clones and drops some. V and J calls and clone size are copied from that table; D and trimming were computed from the DNA. The data contain around 270,000 clones, roughly 86% of them singletons. What was sequenced was peripheral blood. This receptor was obtained from a woman in her 50s with acute or convalescent COVID-19.

The CDR3 loop is CASTPSGTVFYEQYF. The CDR3 DNA follows: TGCGCCAGCACCCCATCCGGGACAGTTTTCTACGAGCAGTACTTC. The chain combines TRBV23-1 with TRBJ2-7, with 7 nucleotides matching TRBD1. TRBV23-1 falls under the ORF class, with uncertain function. The CDR3 covers 15 residues. The V gene end was trimmed by 7 bases and the J gene end by 3 bases; junction bases not matched to a gene: 12.